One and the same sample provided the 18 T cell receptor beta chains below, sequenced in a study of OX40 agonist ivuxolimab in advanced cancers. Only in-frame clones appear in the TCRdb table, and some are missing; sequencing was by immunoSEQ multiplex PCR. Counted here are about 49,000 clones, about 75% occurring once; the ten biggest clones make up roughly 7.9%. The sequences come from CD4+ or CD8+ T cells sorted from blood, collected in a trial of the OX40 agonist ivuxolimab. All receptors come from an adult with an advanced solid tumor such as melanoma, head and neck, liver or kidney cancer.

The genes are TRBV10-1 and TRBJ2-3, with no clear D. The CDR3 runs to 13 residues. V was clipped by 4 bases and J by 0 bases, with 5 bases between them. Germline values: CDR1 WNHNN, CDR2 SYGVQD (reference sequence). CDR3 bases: TGCGCCAGCAGTGTGACTAGCACAGATACGCAGTATTTT. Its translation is CASSVTSTDTQYF.

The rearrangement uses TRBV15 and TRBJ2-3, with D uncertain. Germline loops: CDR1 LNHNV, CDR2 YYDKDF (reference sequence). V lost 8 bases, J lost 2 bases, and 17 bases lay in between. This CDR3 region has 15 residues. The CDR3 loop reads CATSTPLIITDTQYF. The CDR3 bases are TGTGCCACCTCCACCCCCCTGATCATCACAGATACGCAGTATTTT.

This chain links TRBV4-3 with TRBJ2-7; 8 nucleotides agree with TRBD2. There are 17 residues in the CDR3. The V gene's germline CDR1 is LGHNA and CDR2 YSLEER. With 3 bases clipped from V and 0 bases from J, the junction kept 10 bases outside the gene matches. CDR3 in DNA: TGCGCCAGCAGCCATGAGGCAATTACTAGCGGCTCCTACGAGCAGTACTTC. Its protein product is CASSHEAITSGSYEQYF.

The CDR3 region has the DNA TGTGCCACCCTCCCAGCGGGAGTGTCAACGCAGTATTTT. Translation gives CATLPAGVSTQYF. This chain uses TRBV19 with TRBJ2-3, with TRBD2 matching 8 bases. V lost 10 bases and J lost 9; bases outside the gene matches: 12. The CDR3 spans 13 residues. Germline values: CDR1 LNHDA, CDR2 SQIVND (reference sequence).

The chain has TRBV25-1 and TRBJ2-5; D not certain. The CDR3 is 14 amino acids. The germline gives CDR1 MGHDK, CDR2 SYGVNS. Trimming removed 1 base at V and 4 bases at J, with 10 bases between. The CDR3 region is CASSEFVGTETQYF. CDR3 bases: TGTGCCAGCAGTGAATTCGTGGGTACAGAGACCCAGTACTTC.

DNA of the CDR3: TGTGCCAGCACCTTATTGACAGGGAGCACAGATACGCAGTATTTT. Translation: CASTLLTGSTDTQYF. The rearrangement uses TRBV27 and TRBJ2-3, with 7 nucleotides matching TRBD1. Germline-derived CDR1 and CDR2 are MNHEY and SMNVEV (reference sequence). Unmatched junction bases numbered 7, after V lost 7 bases and J lost 0 bases. CDR3 length equals 15 residues.

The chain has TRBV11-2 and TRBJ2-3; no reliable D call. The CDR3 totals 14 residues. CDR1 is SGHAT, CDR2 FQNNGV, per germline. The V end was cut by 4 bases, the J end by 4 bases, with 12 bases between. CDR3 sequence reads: CASSSPSTPDTQYF. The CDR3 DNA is TGTGCCAGCAGCTCCCCGAGCACACCAGATACGCAGTATTTT.

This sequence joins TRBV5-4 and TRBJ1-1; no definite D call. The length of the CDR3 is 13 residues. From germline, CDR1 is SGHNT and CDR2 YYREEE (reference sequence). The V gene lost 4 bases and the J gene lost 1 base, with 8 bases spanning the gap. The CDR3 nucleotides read TGTGCCAGCAGCGGAGTTAGGAACACTGAAGCTTTCTTT. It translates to CASSGVRNTEAFF.

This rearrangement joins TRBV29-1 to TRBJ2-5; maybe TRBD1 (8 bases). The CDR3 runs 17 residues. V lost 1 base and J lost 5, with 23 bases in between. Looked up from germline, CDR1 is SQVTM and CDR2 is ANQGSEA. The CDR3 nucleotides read TGCAGCGTTGAAGGCCTTAGTAACAGGGGGGGATTCGAGACCCAGTACTTC. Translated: CSVEGLSNRGGFETQYF.

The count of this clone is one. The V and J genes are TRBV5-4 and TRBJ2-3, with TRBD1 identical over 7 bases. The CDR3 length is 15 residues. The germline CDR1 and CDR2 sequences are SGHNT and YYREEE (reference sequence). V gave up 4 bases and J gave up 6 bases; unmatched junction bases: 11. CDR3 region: CASSPEQGVSDTQYF. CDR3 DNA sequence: TGTGCCAGCAGCCCGGAGCAGGGGGTAAGCGATACGCAGTATTTT.

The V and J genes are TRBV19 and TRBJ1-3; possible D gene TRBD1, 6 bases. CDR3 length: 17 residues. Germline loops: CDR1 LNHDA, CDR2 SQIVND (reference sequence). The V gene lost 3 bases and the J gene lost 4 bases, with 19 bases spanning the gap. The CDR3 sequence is CASSMAPGGSKGNTIYF. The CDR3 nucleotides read TGTGCCAGTAGTATGGCCCCTGGGGGCTCGAAGGGAAACACCATATATTTT.

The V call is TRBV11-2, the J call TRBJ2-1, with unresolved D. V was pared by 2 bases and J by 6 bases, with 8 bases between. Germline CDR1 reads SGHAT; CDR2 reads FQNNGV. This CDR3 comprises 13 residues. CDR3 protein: CASSLNSLNEQFF. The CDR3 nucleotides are TGTGCCAGCAGCTTAAACTCTCTCAATGAGCAGTTCTTC.

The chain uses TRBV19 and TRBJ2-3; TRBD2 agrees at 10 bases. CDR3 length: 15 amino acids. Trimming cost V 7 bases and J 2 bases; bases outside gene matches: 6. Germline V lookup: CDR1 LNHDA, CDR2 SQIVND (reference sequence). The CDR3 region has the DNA TGTGCCAGTACCCCCGGACTAGCGGCCACAGATACGCAGTATTTT. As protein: CASTPGLAATDTQYF.

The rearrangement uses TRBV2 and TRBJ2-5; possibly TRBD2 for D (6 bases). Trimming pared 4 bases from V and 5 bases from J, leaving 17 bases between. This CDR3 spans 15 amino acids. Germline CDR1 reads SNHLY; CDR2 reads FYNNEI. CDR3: CASSGASAAGETQYF. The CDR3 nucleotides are TGTGCCAGCAGTGGAGCCTCCGCGGCGGGGGAGACCCAGTACTTC.

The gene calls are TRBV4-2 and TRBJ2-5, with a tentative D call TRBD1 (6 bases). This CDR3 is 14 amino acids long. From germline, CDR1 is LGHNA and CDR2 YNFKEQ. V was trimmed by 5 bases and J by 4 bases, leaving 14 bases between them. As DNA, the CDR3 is TGTGCCAGCAGCTTTTCATTAGGGGGAGAGACCCAGTACTTC. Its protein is CASSFSLGGETQYF.

The CDR3 bases are TGTGCCAGTAGGAGGGAACGCAACACTGAAGCTTTCTTT. It encodes CASRRERNTEAFF. The chain has TRBV19 and TRBJ1-1, with D unresolved. Germline-derived CDR1 and CDR2 are LNHDA and SQIVND (reference sequence). With 6 bases removed from V and 2 bases from J, the gap between germline ends came to 10 bases. The CDR3 extends over 13 amino acids.

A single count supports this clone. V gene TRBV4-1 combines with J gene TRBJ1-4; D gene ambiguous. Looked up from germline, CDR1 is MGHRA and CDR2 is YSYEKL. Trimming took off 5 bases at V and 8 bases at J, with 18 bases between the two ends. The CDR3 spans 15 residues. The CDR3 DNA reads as TGCGCCAGCAGCGCGGTGGGAGGGTTAAAAGAAAAACTGTTTTTT. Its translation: CASSAVGGLKEKLFF.

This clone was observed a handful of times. The CDR3 DNA reads as TGTGCCAGCAGCTTCTTGAACACTGAAGCTTTCTTT. Residues: CASSFLNTEAFF. The rearrangement joins TRBV7-2 to TRBJ1-1, with D hard to call. V was cut by 3 bases and J by 0 bases, with 2 bases left in between. The CDR3 sequence is 12 residues long. Germline V CDR1 and CDR2: SGHTA, FQGNSA.